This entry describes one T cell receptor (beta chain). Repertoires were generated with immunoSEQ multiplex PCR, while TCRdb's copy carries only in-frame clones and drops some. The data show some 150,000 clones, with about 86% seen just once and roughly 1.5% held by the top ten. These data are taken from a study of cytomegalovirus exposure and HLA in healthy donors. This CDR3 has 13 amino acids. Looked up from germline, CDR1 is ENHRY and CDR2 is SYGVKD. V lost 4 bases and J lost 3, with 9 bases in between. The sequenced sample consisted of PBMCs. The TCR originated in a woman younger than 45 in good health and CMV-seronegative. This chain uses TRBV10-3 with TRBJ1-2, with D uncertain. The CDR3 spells CAISAALDYGYTF. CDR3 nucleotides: TGTGCCATCAGTGCCGCGTTAGACTATGGCTACACCTTC.